This T cell receptor beta chain originates from a study of cytomegalovirus exposure and HLA in healthy donors. Study outcomes and limitations: Accurate predictions that matched the HLA-A and HLA-B alleles of most subjects were reportedly made from TCR beta sequences.

The PCR employed 60 Vbeta primers together with 13 Jbeta primers. The repertoire was sequenced with immunoSEQ multiplex PCR; TCRdb's copy has only in-frame clones and lacks some. The sample lists roughly 100,000 clones, 60% to 75% occurring once. Remarks on this clone: What it binds is not known.

The germline gives CDR1 MNHNS, CDR2 SASEGT. The CDR3 length is 13 residues. Trimming removed 6 bases from V and 7 bases from J; junction bases left unmatched: 7. The sequenced sample consisted of PBMCs. This rearrangement joins TRBV6-1 to TRBJ2-7, with TRBD1 identical over 9 bases. The TCR sequence derives from a man in his forties or fifties in good health and CMV-seronegative. The CDR3 is CASSPDRGREQYF. The DNA for the CDR3 is TGTGCCAGCAGCCCTGACAGGGGGAGAGAGCAGTACTTC.